One and the same sample provided the 27 T cell receptor beta chains below, sequenced in a study of T cell responses to AZD1222 COVID-19 vaccine. Produced via immunoSEQ multiplex PCR; TCRdb's table is partial and in-frame only. Of 100,000 to 140,000 clones listed, about 90% are singletons. This specimen was peripheral blood, taken on day 0 of AZD1222 vaccination. These receptors came from an adult in good health.

This sequence joins TRBV29-1 and TRBJ1-2; maybe TRBD1 (5 bases). The CDR3 is made up of 14 amino acids. V lost 4 bases and J lost 6, with 18 bases in between. The germline CDR1 and CDR2 sequences are SQVTM and ANQGSEA. Written as DNA, the CDR3 is TGCAGCGTTGGGGGCCCTGGGCAGGGCCATGGCTACACCTTC. It yields the protein CSVGGPGQGHGYTF.

The chain couples TRBV3-1 (or the pseudogene TRBV3-2) to TRBJ2-5; 15 bases are shared with TRBD2. Trimming took 4 bases from V and 5 from J; bases not matched to a gene: 14. The CDR3 totals 19 residues. Germline CDR1 reads LGHDT; CDR2 reads YNNKEL (reference sequence). CDR3 bases: TGTGCCAGCAGCCCGCACCCCCCGGGACTAGCGGGAGGTCGTGAGACCCAGTACTTC. Amino acids: CASSPHPPGLAGGRETQYF.

The chain has TRBV14 and TRBJ2-5, with D hard to call. Germline values: CDR1 SGHDN, CDR2 FVKESK. The germline V and J ends were trimmed by 4 bases and 0 bases, with 12 bases remaining between them. This CDR3 is built from 15 residues. This CDR3 reads CASSPPGWNQETQYF. In DNA, the CDR3 is TGTGCCAGCAGCCCCCCTGGGTGGAACCAAGAGACCCAGTACTTC.

The chain links TRBV11-2 to TRBJ1-5; 10 nucleotides line up with TRBD1. The CDR3 spans 14 residues. The ends lost 5 bases at V and 4 bases at J; junction bases unmatched: 2. Germline-derived CDR1 and CDR2 are SGHAT and FQNNGV. The CDR3 region has the DNA TGTGCCAGCAGCGCGGACAGGGGGAATCAGCCCCAGCATTTT. This translates into CASSADRGNQPQHF.

This clone was seen a few times. The chain combines TRBV19 with TRBJ2-6, with no clear D. Germline CDR1 LNHDA, CDR2 SQIVND (reference sequence). This CDR3 region has 15 residues. Trimming took 3 bases from V and 0 from J, leaving 6 bases between them. The CDR3 region is CASSMGFSGANVLTF. CDR3 coding DNA: TGTGCCAGTAGTATGGGATTCTCTGGGGCCAACGTCCTGACTTTC.

This chain links TRBV19 with TRBJ1-2; D is ambiguous. CDR3 size: 13 residues. Germline CDR1 LNHDA, CDR2 SQIVND (reference sequence). Trimming stripped 4 bases from V and 3 bases from J, with 9 bases between. CDR3: CASSNGRDYGYTF. CDR3 DNA sequence: TGTGCCAGTAGTAACGGTAGGGACTATGGCTACACCTTC.

The V call is TRBV30, the J call TRBJ2-2, with D unresolved. Germline V lookup: CDR1 GTSNPN, CDR2 SVGIG (reference sequence). Trimming took off 2 bases at V and 6 bases at J, with 10 bases between the two ends. The CDR3 has 13 amino acids. CDR3 in amino acids: CAWSPQVAGELFF. The CDR3, as DNA: TGTGCCTGGAGTCCTCAGGTAGCCGGGGAGCTGTTTTTT.

This clone is categorized as medium-sized. This chain connects TRBV7-3 to TRBJ2-7, with D uncertain. V dropped 6 bases and J dropped 3 bases, with 18 bases sitting between them. The germline V gene has CDR1 SGHTA and CDR2 FQGTGA. The CDR3 totals 15 residues. As DNA, the CDR3 is TGTGCCAGCAGTTTCCGGGTCCTCTCGTGCTACGAGCAGTACTTC. Encoded protein: CASSFRVLSCYEQYF. Complete variable domain (other parts from reference TRBV7-3 and TRBJ2-7): GAGVSQTPSNKVTEKGKYVELRCDPISGHTALYWYRQSLGQGPEFLIYFQGTGAADDSGLPNDRFFAVRPEGSVSTLKIQRTERGDSAVYLCASSFRVLSCYEQYFGPGTRLTVT.

The V gene is TRBV30, the J gene TRBJ1-6, with D unresolved. CDR3 length: 15 amino acids. The germline V gene encodes CDR1 GTSNPN and CDR2 SVGIG (reference sequence). V lost 1 base and J 1 base, leaving 8 bases between the germline ends. The CDR3 DNA is TGTGCCTGGAGTGCGACGGATTCCTATAATTCACCCCTCCACTTT. As protein: CAWSATDSYNSPLHF.

The J gene is TRBJ1-1, the V gene TRBV7-9; D uncertain. The V end lost 1 base, the J end lost 0 bases, and 3 bases lay between the germline ends. Germline CDR1 is SEHNR and CDR2 is FQNEAQ (reference sequence). The CDR3 spans 13 residues. DNA for the CDR3: TGTGCCAGCAGCTTAGAAATGAACACTGAAGCTTTCTTT. Protein product: CASSLEMNTEAFF.

The rearrangement links TRBV11-2 to TRBJ1-1; D is perhaps TRBD1 (6 bases). Germline lookup yields CDR1 SGHAT and CDR2 FQNNGV. The V and J ends lost 4 bases and 4 bases respectively, with 13 bases between them. The CDR3 length is 14 residues. DNA for the CDR3: TGTGCCAGCAGCTCCGGACAGCGGGGCACTGAAGCTTTCTTT. Translating gives CASSSGQRGTEAFF.

This rearrangement joins TRBV20-1 to TRBJ2-2; 9 nucleotides line up with TRBD2. In germline, CDR1 is DFQATT, CDR2 SNEGSKA (reference sequence). There are 14 residues in the CDR3. J gave up 6 bases and V 3 bases, and 5 bases lay outside the gene matches. DNA for the CDR3: TGCAGTGCTAGTAATGCGGGAGGGCCCGGGGAGCTGTTTTTT. Translating gives CSASNAGGPGELFF.

The genes are TRBV7-2 and TRBJ2-2, with 7 bases lining up with TRBD2. With V trimmed by 1 base and J by 6 bases, 8 bases remained unmatched. This CDR3 has 16 residues. Germline V gene data show CDR1 as SGHTA and CDR2 as FQGNSA. The DNA of the CDR3 is TGTGCCAGCAGCTTAGTTTGGGAGGGCCTATCCGGGGAGCTGTTTTTT. Translation: CASSLVWEGLSGELFF. The variable domain in full, completed from reference TRBV7-2 and TRBJ2-2, reads GAGVSQSPSNKVTEKGKDVELRCDPISGHTALYWYRQSLGQGLEFLIYFQGNSAPDKSGLPSDRFSAERTGGSVSTLTIQRTQQEDSAVYLCASSLVWEGLSGELFFGEGSRLTVL.

This chain uses TRBV4-2 with TRBJ1-5, with D perhaps matching TRBD1 (6 bases). CDR1 LGHNA and CDR2 YNFKEQ come from the germline V gene. The CDR3 consists of 15 residues. V was cut by 1 base and J by 7 bases, with 14 bases left in between. Here the CDR3 reads CASSQVALGGQPQHF. The CDR3 nucleotides read TGTGCCAGCAGCCAAGTGGCCTTGGGGGGCCAGCCCCAGCATTTT.

The CDR3 protein is CASSRGSEKLFF. CDR3 coding DNA: TGTGCCAGCTCGCGGGGAAGTGAAAAACTGTTTTTT. The chain joins TRBV12-3 or TRBV12-4 to TRBJ1-4; D remains unclear. This CDR3 is built from 12 residues. V was clipped by 8 bases and J by 7 bases, with 11 bases between them.

The chain combines TRBV6-5 with TRBJ2-1, with D perhaps matching TRBD2 (6 bases). The V and J ends lost 7 bases and 6 bases respectively, with 16 bases between them. This CDR3 comprises 14 residues. Germline lookup yields CDR1 MNHEY and CDR2 SVGAGI. In DNA, the CDR3 is TGTGCCAGCACCCAGGGACTGGAGGGCAATGAGCAGTTCTTC. The encoded protein is CASTQGLEGNEQFF.

The rearrangement joins TRBV7-9 to TRBJ1-6; D perhaps matches TRBD1 (6 bases). This CDR3 contains 15 residues. CDR1 SEHNR and CDR2 FQNEAQ come from the germline V gene (reference sequence). V gave up 10 bases and J gave up 5 bases, with 18 bases separating them. The CDR3: CATITAAGDNSPLHF. The CDR3 DNA sequence: TGTGCCACCATAACGGCCGCAGGGGATAATTCACCCCTCCACTTT.

A single count supports this clone. The DNA of the CDR3 is TGTGCCAGCAGCGTAACGAGTTACTATGGCTACACCTTC. Translation: CASSVTSYYGYTF. The V gene is TRBV9, the J gene TRBJ1-2; D unclear. This CDR3 has 13 residues. Trimming took 1 base from V and 3 from J, leaving 7 bases between them. Germline assignment: CDR1 SGDLS and CDR2 YYNGEE.

This clone showed up just once. The CDR3 loop reads CASYRRTGELFF. The DNA for the CDR3 is TGTGCCAGCTACAGGAGGACCGGGGAGCTGTTTTTT. The chain employs TRBV28 and TRBJ2-2; D may match TRBD1 or TRBD2 (5 bases each). V lost 8 bases and J 5 bases, leaving 9 bases between the germline ends. There are 12 residues in the CDR3. Germline CDR1 MDHEN, CDR2 SYDVKM.

The V gene is TRBV5-1, the J gene TRBJ2-3; TRBD2 matches at 7 bases. The V and J ends lost 7 bases and 1 base, in that order; junction bases with no gene match: 9. The CDR3 runs to 15 residues. CDR1 is SGHRS and CDR2 is YFSETQ in the germline V gene. As DNA, the CDR3 is TGCGCCAGCCTCATAAGCGGGATGGGCACAGATACGCAGTATTTT. Translating gives CASLISGMGTDTQYF.

The CDR3 here is CASSQASYEQYF. The CDR3 DNA sequence: TGTGCCAGCAGCCAGGCCAGCTACGAGCAGTACTTC. The chain recombines TRBV11-2 with TRBJ2-7; no firm D call. Deletions cut 5 bases from V and 3 bases from J, with 8 bases between. The CDR3 covers 12 residues. Germline CDR1 reads SGHAT; CDR2 reads FQNNGV.

This chain links TRBV11-2 with TRBJ2-7, with D possibly called TRBD1 or TRBD2 (5 bases each). Germline CDR1 and CDR2: SGHAT and FQNNGV. CDR3 length: 15 residues. Deletions cut 6 bases from V and 0 bases from J, with 15 bases between. The CDR3 region has the DNA TGTGCCAGCAGACGCGCCGGGGCCTTCTCCTACGAGCAGTACTTC. It specifies CASRRAGAFSYEQYF.

This sequence joins TRBV18 and TRBJ2-7, with 7 positions matching TRBD1. The CDR3 totals 16 residues. The V gene end was trimmed by 3 bases and the J gene end by 0 bases; junction bases not matched to a gene: 8. The germline CDR1 and CDR2 sequences are KGHSH and LQKENI. The CDR3 DNA is TGTGCCAGCTCACCTGGGGACAGCACTAGCTCCTACGAGCAGTACTTC. This sequence encodes CASSPGDSTSSYEQYF.

J is TRBJ1-3 and V is TRBV30; TRBD1 is a possible D gene (5 bases). Germline CDR1 is GTSNPN and CDR2 is SVGIG (reference sequence). V was clipped by 5 bases and J by 4 bases, with 12 bases between them. The CDR3 sequence is 13 residues long. The CDR3 nucleotides read TGTGCCTGGGATACAGGCACGGGAAACACCATATATTTT. Amino acids: CAWDTGTGNTIYF.

CDR3 protein: CASSHYRRGVFTEAFF. In nucleotides, the CDR3 is TGTGCCAGCAGCCATTACAGGAGGGGGGTTTTCACTGAAGCTTTCTTT. V and J are TRBV3-1 (or the pseudogene TRBV3-2) and TRBJ1-1, with TRBD1 as a possible D gene (6 bases). The CDR3 is 16 amino acids. CDR1 and CDR2 (germline): LGHDT, YNNKEL (reference sequence). V was cut by 3 bases and J by 4 bases, with 18 bases left in between.

The J gene is TRBJ2-3, the V gene TRBV10-2; D call uncertain. V was clipped by 0 bases and J by 8 bases, with 9 bases between them. This CDR3 has 13 amino acids. Per germline, CDR1 WSHSY and CDR2 SAAADI. The CDR3 nucleotides are TGCGCCAGCAGTGAGTCGGAAGCTAGTACGCAGTATTTT. Its protein is CASSESEASTQYF.

The table lists this clone with a few counts. This chain links TRBV7-2 with TRBJ2-7; D is tentatively TRBD1 or TRBD2 (6 bases each). Per the germline V gene, CDR1 is SGHTA and CDR2 is FQGNSA. This CDR3 has 14 amino acids. The V gene lost 7 bases and the J gene lost 6 bases, with 19 bases spanning the gap. CDR3 bases: TGTGCCAGCAACCGGGGGCTGCTCAACTCCGAGCAGTACTTC. As protein: CASNRGLLNSEQYF.